The TCR beta chain described here comes from a study of monozygotic twins with inflammatory bowel disease. CDR3 length: 14 amino acids. Per germline, CDR1 SGHNT and CDR2 YYREEE (reference sequence). For every sample, eight separate reactions were used to make cDNA. Incorporation of UMIs carrying a 6-nucleotide sample barcode was performed by template switching. From the 5' RACE reads, TCRdb lists one entry per CDR3 protein and no DNA. The sample totals 350,000 to 400,000 distinct CDR3 sequences. Blood was drawn at under 3 ml per donor. Sequenced: blood. The TCR sequence derives from a human donor with ulcerative colitis or Crohn's disease, or a healthy co-twin of an affected twin (not recorded which). The V call is TRBV5-4, the J call TRBJ1-1; TCRdb's D call, TRBD1, is unchecked because there is no DNA. CDR3 sequence: CASTGGKVNTEAFF. The full variable domain, its missing parts supplied by reference TRBV5-4 and TRBJ1-1, is ETGVTQSPTHLIKTRGQQVTLRCSSQSGHNTVSWYQQALGQGPQFIFQYYREEENGRGNFPPRFSGLQFPNYSSELNVNALELDDSALYLCASTGGKVNTEAFFGQGTRLTVV.